This is a list of T cell receptor beta chains from one sample in a study of graft-versus-host responses after intestinal transplantation. Profiled with immunoSEQ multiplex PCR; TCRdb holds only in-frame clones, not every one. The table has some 110,000 clones, over 85% seen once; the top ten hold under 0.3%. Their antigen targets remain unknown. The sequenced sample was unstimulated CD4+ T cells sorted from spleen or lymph node cells, obtained before transplant. The receptor source for this set is a human donor who was the organ donor for an intestinal transplant. The CDR3 runs from the conserved cysteine through the conserved F or W. The order of the fields is J gene, V gene, CDR3 length, clone size, D gene, CDR3 DNA, CDR3 protein. D genes are given only for firm matches. Only part of the rows carry a size: once, few, many, or a class if the clone is expanded.

TRBJ1-2	TRBV6-1	15	.	TRBD1	TGTGCCAGCAGGGCCACGGGACAGGGTTTCTATGGCTACACCTTC	CASRATGQGFYGYTF
TRBJ2-1	TRBV7-9	15	once	TRBD2	TGTGCCAGCAGCTTGGGGCTAGCGGACTACAATGAGCAGTTCTTC	CASSLGLADYNEQFF
TRBJ2-1	TRBV10-3	16	.	.	TGTGCCATCAGTGAGTCGGGGACGGGTAACTACAATGAGCAGTTCTTC	CAISESGTGNYNEQFF
TRBJ2-5	TRBV19	14	.	.	TGTGCCAGTAGTATAGCTGGCAGTGGGGAGACCCAGTACTTC	CASSIAGSGETQYF
TRBJ2-1	TRBV5-1	14	.	.	TGCGCCAGCAGCCCCGCCCCAGGGTACAATGAGCAGTTCTTC	CASSPAPGYNEQFF
TRBJ1-4	TRBV11-3	14	.	.	TGTGCCAGCAGCCCCCCGGGACAAAATGAAAAACTGTTTTTT	CASSPPGQNEKLFF
TRBJ2-7	TRBV28	10	.	.	TGTGCCAGCAGTGGGAGGGAGCAGTACTTC	CASSGREQYF
TRBJ1-2	TRBV19	13	.	.	TGTGCCAGTAGCCGGACAGTTAACTATGGCTACACCTTC	CASSRTVNYGYTF
TRBJ2-3	TRBV25-1	15	.	.	TGTGCCAGCAGTGAATCCCCCCCCAGCACAGATACGCAGTATTTT	CASSESPPSTDTQYF
TRBJ2-7	TRBV5-4	13	.	TRBD1	TGTGCCAGCAGCCTGACAGGGGTCTACGAGCAGTACTTC	CASSLTGVYEQYF
TRBJ1-3	TRBV13	14	.	TRBD1	TGTGCCAGCAGCTTAGACAGGGGGAGAGACACCATATATTTT	CASSLDRGRDTIYF
TRBJ2-3	TRBV7-9	15	.	.	TGTGCCAGCAGCCCCCCCCCGGGCAGAGGGGATACGCAGTATTTT	CASSPPPGRGDTQYF
TRBJ2-5	TRBV7-6	16	.	TRBD1	TGTGCCAGCAGCTTAGTGGGACAGAACTACCAAGAGACCCAGTACTTC	CASSLVGQNYQETQYF
TRBJ2-1	TRBV18	14	.	.	TGTGCCAGCTCACGTGATATCCCCGGCAATGAGCAGTTCTTC	CASSRDIPGNEQFF
TRBJ2-2	TRBV7-9	18	once	TRBD1	TGTGCCAGCAGCCCCTCAACATTACGGACAGGGAGGTCCGGGGAGCTGTTTTTT	CASSPSTLRTGRSGELFF
TRBJ1-2	TRBV6-5	14	.	TRBD1	TGTGCCAGCACCGAGGGACAGGGGTATCATGGCTACACCTTC	CASTEGQGYHGYTF
TRBJ2-1	TRBV29-1	11	.	.	TGCAGCGCCCGGGACCTCAATGAGCAGTTCTTC	CSARDLNEQFF
TRBJ2-7	TRBV5-8	12	.	.	TGTGCCAGCAGCCCCCGGCTGTACGAGCAGTACTTC	CASSPRLYEQYF
TRBJ2-5	TRBV9	14	.	TRBD1	TGTGCCAGCAGCCCACAGGGGGCTGGAGAGACCCAGTACTTC	CASSPQGAGETQYF
TRBJ1-1	TRBV18	15	.	TRBD1	TGTGCCAGCTCGTCCGGGACAGGGACGGATACTGAAGCTTTCTTT	CASSSGTGTDTEAFF
TRBJ1-6	TRBV5-1	16	.	.	TGCGCCAGCAGCCCGCTGGGCAGCTCCTATAATTCACCCCTCCACTTT	CASSPLGSSYNSPLHF
TRBJ2-3	TRBV30	14	.	.	TGTGCCTGGAGTATCACCCTCCGCACAGATACGCAGTATTTT	CAWSITLRTDTQYF
TRBJ1-2	TRBV30	11	.	TRBD1	TGTGCCTGGAGCCAGGGGGATGGCTACACCTTC	CAWSQGDGYTF
TRBJ2-2	TRBV6-1	13	once	.	TGTGCCAGCAGGGAACAGAACACCGGGGAGCTGTTTTTT	CASREQNTGELFF
TRBJ1-3	TRBV7-9	16	.	TRBD1	TGTGCCAGCAGCTTAGCCTCCGGGACAGGGAAAGACACCATATATTTT	CASSLASGTGKDTIYF
TRBJ2-1	TRBV5-4	15	.	.	TGTGCCAGCAGCTTGGAGACTACAACCTACAATGAGCAGTTCTTC	CASSLETTTYNEQFF
TRBJ2-7	TRBV7-6	16	.	TRBD2	TGTGCCAGCAGCCCACAACTAGCGGGAGAAGCCTACGAGCAGTACTTC	CASSPQLAGEAYEQYF
TRBJ2-7	TRBV15	14	.	TRBD2	TGTGCCACCAGCGTAGGACTAGTGGGCTACGAGCAGTACTTC	CATSVGLVGYEQYF
TRBJ2-7	TRBV19	12	.	.	TGTGCCAGTAGTATCGAAGCGGGGACACAGTACTTC	CASSIEAGTQYF
TRBJ1-5	TRBV6-5	13	once	.	TGTGCCAGCAGTTACTCCCGGGGAGGGCCCCAGCATTTT	CASSYSRGGPQHF
TRBJ2-3	TRBV11-2	15	.	TRBD1	TGTGCCAGCAGCCTGGACAGGCTGGGCACAGATACGCAGTATTTT	CASSLDRLGTDTQYF
TRBJ2-1	TRBV10-3	16	.	.	TGTGCCATCACGGGTGCCCCTATAAGCGGGTACAATGAGCAGTTCTTC	CAITGAPISGYNEQFF
TRBJ2-7	TRBV7-8	18	.	.	TGTGCCAGCAGCTTAGCTGGGGGGCCCCGGAGCGGTTACTACGAGCAGTACTTC	CASSLAGGPRSGYYEQYF
TRBJ2-5	TRBV5-1	14	.	.	TGCGCCAGCAGCCCGTCGACTCAGCAAGAGACCCAGTACTTC	CASSPSTQQETQYF
TRBJ2-7	TRBV6-5	12	.	TRBD1	TGTGCCAGCAGATCGACAGGGGGTGAGCAGTACTTC	CASRSTGGEQYF
TRBJ2-7	TRBV6-6	15	.	TRBD2	TGTGCCAGCAGCAGACTAGCGGGAGTTTCCTACGAGCAGTACTTC	CASSRLAGVSYEQYF
TRBJ1-2	TRBV20-1	11	.	.	TGCAGTGCCCGGGGATCCTATGGCTACACCTTC	CSARGSYGYTF
TRBJ2-5	TRBV7-2	14	.	.	TGTGCCAGCAGCTTAGTCACGGACCAAGAGACCCAGTACTTC	CASSLVTDQETQYF
TRBJ2-7	TRBV2	10	.	.	TGTGCCAGCACGGGCCACGAGCAGTACTTC	CASTGHEQYF
TRBJ1-2	TRBV7-2	13	once	.	TGTGCCAGCAGCTTAGTGGGGGGAGATGGCTACATCTTC	CASSLVGGDGYIF
TRBJ2-7	TRBV7-9	14	.	TRBD1	TGTGCCAGCAGCCCATCCGGGACAGGGCACGAGCAGTACTTC	CASSPSGTGHEQYF
TRBJ2-5	TRBV30	13	.	.	TGTGCCTGGAGTTCCCCCAGGGAAGAGACCCAGTACTTC	CAWSSPREETQYF
TRBJ2-1	TRBV30	12	.	.	TGTGCCTGGAAGGAGGAGGGCAATGAGCAGTTCTTC	CAWKEEGNEQFF
TRBJ2-1	TRBV15	16	.	.	TGTGCCACCAGCAGAGGGCAGGGAGGAAGCTACAATGAGCAGTTCTTC	CATSRGQGGSYNEQFF
TRBJ2-2	TRBV5-1	14	.	.	TGCGCCAGCAGCTTGGAAGGGTTCACCGGGGAGCTGTTTTTT	CASSLEGFTGELFF
TRBJ2-7	TRBV19	16	.	TRBD2	TGTGCCAGTAGTATGGGGGGGTCCCACTACTACTACGAGCAGTACTTC	CASSMGGSHYYYEQYF
TRBJ2-3	TRBV4-1	16	.	TRBD1	TGCGCCAGCAGCCAGGCCGGGACAGGGTTCACAGATACGCAGTATTTT	CASSQAGTGFTDTQYF
TRBJ2-1	TRBV11-2	16	once	.	TGTGCCAGCAGTCTTACACTAGGGCACCCTAAAGGTGAGCAGTTCTTC	CASSLTLGHPKGEQFF
TRBJ1-5	TRBV30	14	.	.	TGTGCCTGGAGTGACCAGGGGAGGTCTCAGCCCCAGCATTTT	CAWSDQGRSQPQHF
TRBJ1-2	TRBV6-6	15	.	.	TGTGCCAGCAAACCACGGGGCGAAGTACGGGGGGGCTACACCTTC	CASKPRGEVRGGYTF
TRBJ1-2	TRBV5-1	14	.	TRBD1	TGCGCCAGCAGCTGGACAGGGGCTAACTATGGCTACACCTTC	CASSWTGANYGYTF
TRBJ2-3	TRBV6-5	15	.	TRBD1	TGTGCCAGCAGTTACTCGGACAGGGGCACAGATACGCAGTATTTT	CASSYSDRGTDTQYF
TRBJ1-1	TRBV4-3	18	.	.	TGCGCCAGCAGCCAAGAGGTGGCTACAGCGGGGCGCGGAACTGAAGCTTTCTTT	CASSQEVATAGRGTEAFF
TRBJ2-3	TRBV5-4	12	.	.	TGTGCCAGCAGCTTAGACACAGATACGCAGTATTTT	CASSLDTDTQYF
TRBJ2-7	TRBV4-3	12	.	.	TGCGCCAGCAGAAGCAGGGGCTACGAGCAGTACTTC	CASRSRGYEQYF
TRBJ1-1	TRBV7-2	13	.	.	TGTGCCAGCAGCTCAGACAGGAACACTGAAGCTTTCTTT	CASSSDRNTEAFF
TRBJ1-2	TRBV29-1	11	.	.	TGCAGCGTAGAGGACAACTATGGCTACACCTTC	CSVEDNYGYTF